This is a list of T cell receptor beta chains from one sample in a study of T cell repertoires in ileal Crohn's disease. Assay: immunoSEQ multiplex PCR; the TCRdb copy retains only in-frame clones and omits some. The sample yields about 17,000 clones, about 76% seen once. The sample was ileal tissue. These TCRs come from an adult with Crohn's disease. The CDR3 runs from the conserved cysteine through the conserved F or W. The D gene is left open where the match is weak. Not every row has a clone size; where given, it reads once, few, many or a size class.

d_gene	v_gene	abundance	j_gene	CDR3nt	CDR3aa
NA	TRBV25-1	NA	TRBJ2-1	TGTGCCAGCAGTGGGCACAATGAGCAGTTCTTC	CASSGHNEQFF
TRBD2	TRBV4-3	NA	TRBJ2-3	TGCGCCAGCAGCCAAGGTCTAGCGGCTAGCACAGATACGCAGTATTTT	CASSQGLAASTDTQYF
NA	TRBV19	NA	TRBJ1-5	TGTGCCAGTAGTATAGCGGTTTTTCAGGGCAATCAGCCCCAGCATTTT	CASSIAVFQGNQPQHF
TRBD1	TRBV5-1	once	TRBJ1-4	TGCGCCAGCAGCTTGGAAGGGGGCTGGGGTGAAAAACTGTTTTTT	CASSLEGGWGEKLFF
NA	TRBV6-1	few	TRBJ2-6	TGTGCCAGCAGGACAGGGAGGTCTGGGGCCAACGTCCTGACTTTC	CASRTGRSGANVLTF
NA	TRBV19	NA	TRBJ2-2	TGTGCCAGTAGCATACAGGGTGGCCCCGGGGAGCTGTTTTTT	CASSIQGGPGELFF
NA	TRBV6-4	NA	TRBJ2-3	TGTGCCAGCAGTGACTCCTACGGGGCTCTGCCAGATACGCAGTATTTT	CASSDSYGALPDTQYF
NA	TRBV25-1	NA	TRBJ2-1	TGTGCCAGCAGTGGAACTTCCGGGACGGCATACAATGAGCAGTTCTTC	CASSGTSGTAYNEQFF
NA	TRBV6-1	once	TRBJ1-1	TGTGCCAGCAAAACAGACATGAACACTGAAGCTTTCTTT	CASKTDMNTEAFF
NA	TRBV7-8	few	TRBJ1-5	TGTGCCAGCAGCTTAGCGGTGCGGCGTCTTAAGGGACAGCCCCAGCATTTT	CASSLAVRRLKGQPQHF
TRBD1	TRBV11-2	NA	TRBJ1-3	TGTGCCAGCAGCTTAACGGACAGGGGTAGAAGTGGAAACACCATATATTTT	CASSLTDRGRSGNTIYF
NA	TRBV27	NA	TRBJ2-1	TGTGCCAGCAGTCAACTTCGGGCGGAAACGAGGTTCTTC	CASSQLRAETRFF
TRBD2	TRBV6-1	NA	TRBJ2-7	TGTGCCAGCAGTGAAGGACTAGCGGGAGAGCAGTACTTC	CASSEGLAGEQYF
TRBD1	TRBV2	NA	TRBJ1-4	TGTGCCAGCAGTGGGCCAGGGGGAGGGCCCGGAGGAAAACTGTTTTTT	CASSGPGGGPGGKLFF
NA	TRBV7-2	NA	TRBJ1-1	TGTGCCAGCAGCCCGAGACAGTTGAACACTGAAGCTTTCTTT	CASSPRQLNTEAFF
NA	TRBV6-1	NA	TRBJ1-5	TGTGCCAGCAGCGATGGATCCCAGGGGCCCCAGCATTTT	CASSDGSQGPQHF
TRBD2	TRBV7-6	NA	TRBJ2-2	TGTGCCAGCAGCCTCGACGGGGGGGCCGGGGAGCTGTTTTTT	CASSLDGGAGELFF